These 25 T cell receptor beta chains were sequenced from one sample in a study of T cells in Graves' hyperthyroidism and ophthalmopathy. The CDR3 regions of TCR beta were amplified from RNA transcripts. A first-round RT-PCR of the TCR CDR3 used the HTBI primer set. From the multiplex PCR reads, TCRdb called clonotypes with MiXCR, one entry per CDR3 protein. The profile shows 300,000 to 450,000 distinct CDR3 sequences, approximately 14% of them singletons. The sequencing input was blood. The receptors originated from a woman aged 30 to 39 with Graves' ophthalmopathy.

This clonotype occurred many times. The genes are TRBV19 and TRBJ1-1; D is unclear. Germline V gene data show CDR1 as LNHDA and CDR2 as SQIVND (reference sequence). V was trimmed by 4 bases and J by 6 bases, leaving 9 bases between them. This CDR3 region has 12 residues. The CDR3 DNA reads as TGTGCCAGTAGTACACTCCCCGCTGAAGCTTTCTTT. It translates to CASSTLPAEAFF.

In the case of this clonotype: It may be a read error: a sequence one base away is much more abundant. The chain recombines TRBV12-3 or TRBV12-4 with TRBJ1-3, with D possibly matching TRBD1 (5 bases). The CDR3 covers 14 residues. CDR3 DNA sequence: TGTGCCAGCAGATTAGAGAGGGGAGGAAACACCATATATTTT. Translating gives CASRLERGGNTIYF.

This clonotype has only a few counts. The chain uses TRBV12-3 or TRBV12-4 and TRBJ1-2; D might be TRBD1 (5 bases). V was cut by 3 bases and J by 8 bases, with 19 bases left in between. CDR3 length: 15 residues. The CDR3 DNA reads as TGTGCCAGCAGTTTGAGTATGGGGGTTGTTCCGGGCTACACCTTC. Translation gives CASSLSMGVVPGYTF.

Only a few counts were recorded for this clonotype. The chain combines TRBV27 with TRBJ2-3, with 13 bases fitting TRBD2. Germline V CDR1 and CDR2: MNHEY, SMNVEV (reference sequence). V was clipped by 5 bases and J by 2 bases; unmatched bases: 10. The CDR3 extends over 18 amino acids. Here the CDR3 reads CASSRRTSGGSITDTQYF. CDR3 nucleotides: TGTGCCAGCAGTAGGCGGACTAGCGGGGGTTCTATCACAGATACGCAGTATTTT.

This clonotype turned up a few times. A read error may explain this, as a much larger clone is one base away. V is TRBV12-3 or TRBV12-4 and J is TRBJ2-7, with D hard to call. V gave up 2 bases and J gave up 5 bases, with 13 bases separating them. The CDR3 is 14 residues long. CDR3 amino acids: CASSLQAGSHEQYF. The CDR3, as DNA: TGTGCCAGCAGTTTACAGGCAGGTTCCCACGAGCAGTACTTC.

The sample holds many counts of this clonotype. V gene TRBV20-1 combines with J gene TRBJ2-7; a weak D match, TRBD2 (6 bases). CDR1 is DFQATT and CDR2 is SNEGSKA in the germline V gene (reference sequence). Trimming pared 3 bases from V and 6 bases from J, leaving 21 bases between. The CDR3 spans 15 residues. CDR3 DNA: TGCAGTGCTAGGGATAGGACCCGCCCCGGGAGCGAGCAGTACTTC. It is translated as CSARDRTRPGSEQYF.

The CDR3 DNA follows: TGTGCCAGTAGTATAGTTCCATCAGATACGCAGTATTTT. This codes for CASSIVPSDTQYF. The chain uses TRBV19 and TRBJ2-3, with D unclear. Germline V gene data show CDR1 as LNHDA and CDR2 as SQIVND (reference sequence). Deletions cut 1 base from V and 4 bases from J, with 6 bases between. The CDR3 loop spans 13 amino acids. Looking up the rest from reference TRBV19 and TRBJ2-3 gives the full variable domain: DGGITQSPKYLFRKEGQNVTLSCEQNLNHDAMYWYRQDPGQGLRLIYYSQIVNDFQKGDIAEGYSVSREKKESFPLTVTSAQKNPTAFYLCASSIVPSDTQYFGPGTRLTVL.

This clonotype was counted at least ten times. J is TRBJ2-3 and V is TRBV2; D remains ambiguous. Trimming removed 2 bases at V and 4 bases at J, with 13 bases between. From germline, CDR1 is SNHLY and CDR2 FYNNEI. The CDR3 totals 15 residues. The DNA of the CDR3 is TGTGCCAGCAGTGAAATCTCATCCCGGCCAGATACGCAGTATTTT. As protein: CASSEISSRPDTQYF.

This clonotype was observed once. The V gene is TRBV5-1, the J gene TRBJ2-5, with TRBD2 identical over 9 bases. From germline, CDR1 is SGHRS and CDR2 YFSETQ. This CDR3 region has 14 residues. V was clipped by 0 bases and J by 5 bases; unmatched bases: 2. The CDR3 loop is CASSLGTSVETQYF. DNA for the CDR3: TGCGCCAGCAGCTTGGGGACTAGCGTTGAGACCCAGTACTTC. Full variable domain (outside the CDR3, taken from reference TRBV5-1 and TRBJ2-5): KAGVTQTPRYLIKTRGQQVTLSCSPISGHRSVSWYQQTPGQGLQFLFEYFSETQRNKGNFPGRFSGRQFSNSRSEMNVSTLELGDSALYLCASSLGTSVETQYFGPGTRLLVL.

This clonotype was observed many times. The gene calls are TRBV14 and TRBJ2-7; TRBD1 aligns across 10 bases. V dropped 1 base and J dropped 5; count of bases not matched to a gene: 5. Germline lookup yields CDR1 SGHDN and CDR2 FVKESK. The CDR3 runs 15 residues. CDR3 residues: CASSQVRDRGHEQYF. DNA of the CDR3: TGTGCCAGCAGCCAAGTTCGGGACAGGGGCCACGAGCAGTACTTC.

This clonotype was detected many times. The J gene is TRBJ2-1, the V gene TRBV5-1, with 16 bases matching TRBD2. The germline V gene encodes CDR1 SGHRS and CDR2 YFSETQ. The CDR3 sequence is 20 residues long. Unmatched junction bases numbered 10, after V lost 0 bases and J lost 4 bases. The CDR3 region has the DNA TGCGCCAGCAGCTTGGCCCCGGGACTAGCGGGGGGGCCTTCTTACAATGAGCAGTTCTTC. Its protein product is CASSLAPGLAGGPSYNEQFF.

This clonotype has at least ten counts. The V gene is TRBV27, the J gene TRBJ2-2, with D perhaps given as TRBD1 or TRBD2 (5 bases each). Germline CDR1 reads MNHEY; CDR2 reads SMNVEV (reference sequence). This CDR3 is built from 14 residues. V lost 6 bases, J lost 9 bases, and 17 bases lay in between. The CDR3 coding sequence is TGTGCCAGCAGATTCTGGGACCGAACCCGGGAGCTGTTTTTT. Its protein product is CASRFWDRTRELFF.

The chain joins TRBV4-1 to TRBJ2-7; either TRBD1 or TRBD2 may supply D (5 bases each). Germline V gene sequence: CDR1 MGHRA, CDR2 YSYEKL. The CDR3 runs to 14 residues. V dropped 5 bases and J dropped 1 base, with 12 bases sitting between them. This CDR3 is CASSKGTGSYEQYF. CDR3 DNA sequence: TGCGCCAGCAGCAAAGGGACGGGTTCCTACGAGCAGTACTTC.

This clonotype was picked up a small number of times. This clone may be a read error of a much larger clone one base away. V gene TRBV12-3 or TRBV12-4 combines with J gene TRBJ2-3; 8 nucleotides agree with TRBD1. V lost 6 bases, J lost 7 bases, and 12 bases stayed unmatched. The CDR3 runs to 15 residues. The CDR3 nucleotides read TGTGCCAGCAGCCCCAGGGGGCCCAGTCTGAATACGCAGTATTTT. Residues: CASSPRGPSLNTQYF.

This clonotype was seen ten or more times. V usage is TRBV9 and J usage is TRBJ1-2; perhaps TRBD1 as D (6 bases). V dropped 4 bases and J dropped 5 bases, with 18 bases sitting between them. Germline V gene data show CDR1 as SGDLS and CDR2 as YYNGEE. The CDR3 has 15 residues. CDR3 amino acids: CASSPGDPPTYGYTF. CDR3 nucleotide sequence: TGTGCCAGCAGCCCAGGGGATCCCCCTACTTATGGCTACACCTTC.

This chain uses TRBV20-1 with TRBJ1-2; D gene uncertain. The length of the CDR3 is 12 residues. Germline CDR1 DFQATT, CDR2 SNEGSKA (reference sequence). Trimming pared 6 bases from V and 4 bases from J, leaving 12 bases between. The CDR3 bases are TGCAGTGCCCCCACGCTCCGCTATGGCTACACCTTC. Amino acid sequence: CSAPTLRYGYTF.

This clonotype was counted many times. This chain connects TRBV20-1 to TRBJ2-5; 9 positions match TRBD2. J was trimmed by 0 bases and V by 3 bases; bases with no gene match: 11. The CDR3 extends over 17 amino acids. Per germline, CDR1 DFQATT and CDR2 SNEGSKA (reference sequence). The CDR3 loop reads CSARGVAGVMYQETQYF. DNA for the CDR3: TGCAGTGCTAGGGGGGTAGCGGGGGTCATGTACCAAGAGACCCAGTACTTC.

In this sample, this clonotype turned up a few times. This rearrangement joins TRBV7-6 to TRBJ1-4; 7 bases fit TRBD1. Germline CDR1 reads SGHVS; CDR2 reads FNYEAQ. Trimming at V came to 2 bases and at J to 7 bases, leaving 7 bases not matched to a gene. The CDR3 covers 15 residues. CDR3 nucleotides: TGTGCCAGCAGCTTACGACAGGGTCGATTTGAAAAACTGTTTTTT. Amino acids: CASSLRQGRFEKLFF.

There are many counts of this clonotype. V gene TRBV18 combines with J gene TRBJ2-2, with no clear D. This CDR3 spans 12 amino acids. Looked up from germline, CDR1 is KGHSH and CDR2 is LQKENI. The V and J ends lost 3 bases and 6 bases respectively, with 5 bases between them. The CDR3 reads CASSPEPGELFF. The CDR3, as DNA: TGTGCCAGCTCACCGGAACCCGGGGAGCTGTTTTTT. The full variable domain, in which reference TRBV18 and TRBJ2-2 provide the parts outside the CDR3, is NAGVMQNPRHLVRRRGQEARLRCSPMKGHSHVYWYRQLPEEGLKFMVYLQKENIIDESGMPKERFSAEFPKEGPSILRIQQVVRGDSAAYFCASSPEPGELFFGEGSRLTVL.

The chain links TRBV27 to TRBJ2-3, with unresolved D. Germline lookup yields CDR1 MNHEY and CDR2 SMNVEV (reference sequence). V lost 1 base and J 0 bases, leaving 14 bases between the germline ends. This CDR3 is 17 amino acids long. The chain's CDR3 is CASSLLSATPSTDTQYF. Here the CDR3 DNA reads TGTGCCAGCAGTTTATTGTCAGCCACTCCTAGCACAGATACGCAGTATTTT.

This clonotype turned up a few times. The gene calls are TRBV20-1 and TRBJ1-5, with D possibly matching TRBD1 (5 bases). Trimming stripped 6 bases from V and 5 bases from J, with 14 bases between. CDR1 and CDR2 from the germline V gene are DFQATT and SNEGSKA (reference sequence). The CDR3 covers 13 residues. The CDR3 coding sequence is TGCAGTGCAGGCCAGGGATTGCATCAGCCCCAGCATTTT. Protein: CSAGQGLHQPQHF.

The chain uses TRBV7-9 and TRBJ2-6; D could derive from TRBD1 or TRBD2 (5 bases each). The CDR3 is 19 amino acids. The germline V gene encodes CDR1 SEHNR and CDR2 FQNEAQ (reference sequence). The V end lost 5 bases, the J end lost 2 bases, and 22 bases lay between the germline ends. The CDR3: CASSLTGTLVRAGANVLTF. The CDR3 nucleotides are TGTGCCAGCAGCCTCACCGGGACCCTCGTTAGGGCTGGGGCCAACGTCCTGACTTTC.

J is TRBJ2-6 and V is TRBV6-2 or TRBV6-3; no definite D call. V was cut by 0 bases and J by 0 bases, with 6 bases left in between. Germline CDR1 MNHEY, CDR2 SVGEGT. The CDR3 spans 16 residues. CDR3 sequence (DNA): TGTGCCAGCAGTTACTCTCTCCTCTCTGGGGCCAACGTCCTGACTTTC. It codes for CASSYSLLSGANVLTF.

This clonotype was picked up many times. In DNA form, the CDR3 reads TGTGCCAGCAGAAATCGGGACAGAGTATTCGCAGATACGCAGTATTTT. Translation: CASRNRDRVFADTQYF. The rearrangement uses TRBV12-3 or TRBV12-4 and TRBJ2-3; the match to TRBD1 covers 7 bases. This CDR3 has 16 residues. Trimming cost V 6 bases and J 4 bases; bases outside gene matches: 13.

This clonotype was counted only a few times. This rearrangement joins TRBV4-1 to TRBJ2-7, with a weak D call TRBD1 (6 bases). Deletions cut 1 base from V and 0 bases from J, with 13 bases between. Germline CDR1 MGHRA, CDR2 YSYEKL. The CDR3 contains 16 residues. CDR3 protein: CASSQGGGPSSYEQYF. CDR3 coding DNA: TGCGCCAGCAGCCAAGGTGGGGGCCCGAGCTCCTACGAGCAGTACTTC.